Following are 11 T cell receptor beta chains from one sample sequenced in a study of CD8 T cells in ankylosing spondylitis. TCRdb ran MiXCR on the 5' RACE reads and lists one entry per CDR3 protein. This sample has around 25,000 distinct CDR3 sequences, with 10% to 15% found just once. Sequenced: blood. The receptors were sampled from a male donor with ankylosing spondylitis or in good health (not recorded which).

This clonotype was seen at least ten times. The chain couples TRBV29-1 to TRBJ2-7, with 10 bases identical to TRBD1. The CDR3 runs to 12 residues. Germline V gene sequence: CDR1 SQVTM, CDR2 ANQGSEA. J gave up 6 bases and V 4 bases, and 3 bases lay outside the gene matches. The CDR3 region is CSVGQGAFEQYF. The CDR3 coding sequence is TGCAGCGTTGGACAGGGGGCTTTCGAGCAGTACTTC.

This clonotype was seen a few times. The chain has TRBV7-2 and TRBJ2-3; no definite D call. Germline V gives CDR1 SGHTA, CDR2 FQGNSA. V lost 1 base and J 4 bases, leaving 6 bases between the germline ends. The CDR3 runs 13 residues. The CDR3 protein is CASSLDLADTQYF. The CDR3 DNA sequence: TGTGCCAGCAGCTTAGATCTCGCAGATACGCAGTATTTT.

The table lists this clonotype with a few counts. V and J are TRBV5-6 and TRBJ1-5, with D tentatively TRBD1 (5 bases). Germline CDR1 is SGHDT and CDR2 is YYEEEE. The CDR3 extends over 15 amino acids. V was clipped by 3 bases and J by 1 base, with 11 bases between them. CDR3 amino acids: CASSWGGRSNQPQHF. Written as DNA, the CDR3 is TGTGCCAGCAGCTGGGGGGGGAGAAGCAATCAGCCCCAGCATTTT.

V usage is TRBV4-1 and J usage is TRBJ1-1, with a tentative D call TRBD1 (5 bases). Germline V gives CDR1 MGHRA, CDR2 YSYEKL. Deletions cut 4 bases from V and 6 bases from J, with 15 bases between. CDR3 size: 14 residues. The CDR3: CASSPEGDVSEAFF. The CDR3 bases are TGCGCCAGCAGCCCGGAAGGGGATGTCTCTGAAGCTTTCTTT.

This clonotype was recorded at least ten times. The V and J genes are TRBV5-1 and TRBJ2-2; no definite D call. Germline CDR1 and CDR2: SGHRS and YFSETQ. Trimming pared 1 base from V and 4 bases from J, leaving 14 bases between. The CDR3 runs to 16 residues. The CDR3 bases are TGCGCCAGCAGCTTGAGCCAGGAAGCTCCCACCGGGGAGCTGTTTTTT. The encoded protein is CASSLSQEAPTGELFF.

This clonotype was counted ten times or more. The chain joins TRBV14 to TRBJ2-7; the match to TRBD1 covers 10 bases. The CDR3 length is 16 residues. V lost 0 bases, J lost 3 bases, and 5 bases stayed unmatched. Germline V gene lookup returns CDR1 SGHDN and CDR2 FVKESK. The CDR3 here is CASSQERTGGIYEQYF. CDR3 sequence (DNA): TGTGCCAGCAGCCAAGAGAGGACAGGGGGAATCTACGAGCAGTACTTC.

The rearrangement links TRBV12-5 to TRBJ2-1, with a possible D match to TRBD1 (5 bases). The length of the CDR3 is 15 residues. Germline V gene data show CDR1 as LGHNT and CDR2 as FRNRAP. Trimming shortened V by 1 base and J by 4 bases, and 11 bases separated the two germline ends. The CDR3 loop is CASGLATTDYNEQFF. Here the CDR3 DNA reads TGTGCTAGTGGTTTGGCTACGACAGATTACAATGAGCAGTTCTTC.

In this sample, this clonotype turned up many times. The chain is built from TRBV6-5 and TRBJ2-2, with D possibly TRBD2 on 5 matching bases. Per the germline V gene, CDR1 is MNHEY and CDR2 is SVGAGI. The CDR3 is 16 amino acids. V was pared by 1 base and J by 4 bases, with 13 bases between. The CDR3 DNA reads TGTGCCAGCAGTTACTGGAGAGGGTACGGCACCGGGGAGCTGTTTTTT. It is translated as CASSYWRGYGTGELFF.

V is TRBV18 and J is TRBJ2-2; D is possibly TRBD1 (5 bases). V dropped 0 bases and J dropped 6 bases, with 14 bases sitting between them. Germline loops: CDR1 KGHSH, CDR2 LQKENI. This CDR3 comprises 16 residues. For the CDR3, the DNA is TGTGCCAGCTCACCACCGGCAGGGATGATAGCCGGGGAGCTGTTTTTT. Amino acid sequence: CASSPPAGMIAGELFF.

This clonotype was detected ten times or more. The chain uses TRBV12-3 or TRBV12-4 and TRBJ2-2; 11 bases fit TRBD2. This CDR3 spans 15 amino acids. The V gene end was trimmed by 5 bases and the J gene end by 4 bases; junction bases not matched to a gene: 3. CDR3 sequence reads: CASSPSGRLTGELFF. In DNA, the CDR3 is TGTGCCAGCAGTCCTAGCGGGAGGCTCACCGGGGAGCTGTTTTTT.

This clonotype was seen many times. The rearrangement links TRBV29-1 to TRBJ1-5, with 7 bases matching TRBD1. Trimming at V came to 6 bases and at J to 8 bases, leaving 7 bases not matched to a gene. Per the germline V gene, CDR1 is SQVTM and CDR2 is ANQGSEA. This CDR3 spans 12 amino acids. Here the CDR3 reads CSVRDSQEPQHF. The CDR3 nucleotides read TGCAGCGTGCGGGACAGCCAAGAGCCCCAGCATTTT. Full variable domain (missing parts from reference TRBV29-1 and TRBJ1-5): SAVISQKPSRDICQRGTSLTIQCQVDSQVTMMFWYRQQPGQSLTLIATANQGSEATYESGFVIDKFPISRPNLTFSTLTVSNMSPEDSSIYLCSVRDSQEPQHFGDGTRLSIL.